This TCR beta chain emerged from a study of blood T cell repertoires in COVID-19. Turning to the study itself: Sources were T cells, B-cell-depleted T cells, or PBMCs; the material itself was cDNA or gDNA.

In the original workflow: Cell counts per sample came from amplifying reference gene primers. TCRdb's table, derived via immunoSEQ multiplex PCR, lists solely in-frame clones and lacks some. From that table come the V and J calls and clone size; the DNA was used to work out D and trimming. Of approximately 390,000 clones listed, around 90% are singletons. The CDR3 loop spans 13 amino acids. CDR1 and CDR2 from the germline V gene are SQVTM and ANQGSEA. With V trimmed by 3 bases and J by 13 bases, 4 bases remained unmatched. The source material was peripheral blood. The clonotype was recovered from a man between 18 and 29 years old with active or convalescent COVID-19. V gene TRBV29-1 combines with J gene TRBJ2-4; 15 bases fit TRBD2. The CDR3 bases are TGCAGCGTTGATTTAGGACTAGCGGGGGGGCAGTACTTC. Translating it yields CSVDLGLAGGQYF.